The next 5 T cell receptor beta chains were all read from a single sample in a study of CD8+ T cells in alopecia areata. Extraction of RNA preceded its reverse transcription into cDNA, which served as the sequencing template. Assay: immunoSEQ multiplex PCR; the TCRdb copy retains only in-frame clones and omits some. The table includes 130,000 to 150,000 clones, roughly 46% detected once. The specimen comprised CD4+ T cells sorted from blood, sampled at week 0. The receptors here all came from a human donor with alopecia areata.

The chain is built from TRBV5-1 and TRBJ2-7, with no clear D. V dropped 4 bases and J dropped 5 bases, with 22 bases sitting between them. CDR3 length: 16 amino acids. Looked up from germline, CDR1 is SGHRS and CDR2 is YFSETQ. The CDR3: CASSVDGSPIFNEQYF. The DNA for the CDR3 is TGCGCCAGCAGCGTCGACGGGTCTCCTATTTTTAACGAGCAGTACTTC.

The J gene is TRBJ1-5, the V gene TRBV30; the match to TRBD1 covers 7 bases. With V trimmed by 4 bases and J by 7 bases, 4 bases remained unmatched. Germline values: CDR1 GTSNPN, CDR2 SVGIG (reference sequence). The CDR3 spans 12 residues. The CDR3 spells CAWKTGRQPQHF. Here the CDR3 DNA reads TGTGCCTGGAAGACAGGGAGGCAGCCCCAGCATTTT.

This CDR3 is CAWSVGGRSPPREFF. In nucleotides, the CDR3 is TGTGCCTGGAGTGTTGGGGGCAGAAGTCCTCCCCGGGAGTTCTTC. The rearrangement uses TRBV30 and TRBJ2-1, with D perhaps matching TRBD1 (6 bases). This CDR3 is built from 15 residues. Germline V lookup: CDR1 GTSNPN, CDR2 SVGIG (reference sequence). With 0 bases removed from V and 14 bases from J, the gap between germline ends came to 23 bases.

Of note for this clone: Other nucleotide sequences in the sample specify the same CDR3. V and J are TRBV29-1 and TRBJ2-6; 7 bases line up with TRBD1. The CDR3 runs to 15 residues. In germline, CDR1 is SQVTM, CDR2 ANQGSEA. V was clipped by 4 bases and J by 1 base; unmatched bases: 4. CDR3 loop: CSVAGTVSGANVLTF. The CDR3 DNA sequence: TGCAGCGTTGCCGGGACAGTTTCTGGGGCCAACGTCCTGACTTTC.

V and J are TRBV2 and TRBJ1-2; D is undetermined. Per germline, CDR1 SNHLY and CDR2 FYNNEI. Trimming removed 6 bases from V and 2 bases from J, with 4 bases in between. This CDR3 is built from 11 residues. The CDR3 nucleotides are TGTGCCAGCAGGGACAACTATGGCTACACCTTC. Amino acids: CASRDNYGYTF.